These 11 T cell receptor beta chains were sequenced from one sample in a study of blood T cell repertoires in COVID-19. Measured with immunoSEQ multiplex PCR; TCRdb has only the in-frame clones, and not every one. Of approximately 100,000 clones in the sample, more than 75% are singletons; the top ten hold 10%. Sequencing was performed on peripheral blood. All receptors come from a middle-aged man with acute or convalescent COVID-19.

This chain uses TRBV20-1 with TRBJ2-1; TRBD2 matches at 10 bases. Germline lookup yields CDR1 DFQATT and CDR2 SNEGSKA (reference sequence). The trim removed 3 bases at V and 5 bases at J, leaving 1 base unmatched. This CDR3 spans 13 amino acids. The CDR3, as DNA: TGCAGTGCTAGTGGACTAGCGGACAATGAGCAGTTCTTC. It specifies CSASGLADNEQFF.

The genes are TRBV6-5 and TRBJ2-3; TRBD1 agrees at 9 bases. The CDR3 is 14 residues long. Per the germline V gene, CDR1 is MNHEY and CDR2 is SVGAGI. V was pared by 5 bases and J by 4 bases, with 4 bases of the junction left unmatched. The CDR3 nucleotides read TGTGCCAGCAGTCGACAGGGGGGGGCAGATACGCAGTATTTT. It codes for CASSRQGGADTQYF.

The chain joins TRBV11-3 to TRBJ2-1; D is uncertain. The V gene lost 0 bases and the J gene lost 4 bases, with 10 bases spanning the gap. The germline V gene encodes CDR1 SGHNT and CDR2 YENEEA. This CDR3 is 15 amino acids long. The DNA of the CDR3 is TGTGCCAGCAGCTTAGATGGCGGTTCTTACAATGAGCAGTTCTTC. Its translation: CASSLDGGSYNEQFF.

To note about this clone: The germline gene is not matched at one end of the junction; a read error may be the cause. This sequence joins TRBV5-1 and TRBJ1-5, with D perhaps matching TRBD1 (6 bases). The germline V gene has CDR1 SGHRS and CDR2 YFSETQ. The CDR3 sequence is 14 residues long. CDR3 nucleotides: TGCGCCAGCAGTTTGGACAGCCTCAATCAGCCCCAGCATTTT. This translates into CASSLDSLNQPQHF.

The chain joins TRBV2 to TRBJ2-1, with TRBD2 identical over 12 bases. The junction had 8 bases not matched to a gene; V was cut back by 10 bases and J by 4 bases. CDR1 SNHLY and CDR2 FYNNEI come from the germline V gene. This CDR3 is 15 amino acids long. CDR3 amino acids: CATRTSGNLYNEQFF. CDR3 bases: TGTGCCACACGGACTAGCGGGAACCTATACAATGAGCAGTTCTTC.

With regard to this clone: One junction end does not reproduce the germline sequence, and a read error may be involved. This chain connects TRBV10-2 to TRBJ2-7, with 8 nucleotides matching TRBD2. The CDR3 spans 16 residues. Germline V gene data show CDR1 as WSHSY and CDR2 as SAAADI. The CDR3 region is CASSVGTGLDSHEQYF. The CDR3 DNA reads TGCGCCAGCAGTGTCGGAACGGGACTAGACTCCCACGAGCAGTACTTC.

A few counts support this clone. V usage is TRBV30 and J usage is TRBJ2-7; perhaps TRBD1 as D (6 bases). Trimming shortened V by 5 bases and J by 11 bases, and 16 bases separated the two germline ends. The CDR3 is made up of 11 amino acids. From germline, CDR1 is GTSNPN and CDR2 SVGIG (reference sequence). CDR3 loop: CAWGRGRGKYF. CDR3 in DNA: TGTGCCTGGGGTCGGGGCAGGGGCAAGTACTTC.

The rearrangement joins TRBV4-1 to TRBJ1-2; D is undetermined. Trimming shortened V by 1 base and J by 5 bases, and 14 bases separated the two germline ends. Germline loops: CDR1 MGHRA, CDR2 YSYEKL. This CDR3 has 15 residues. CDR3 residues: CASSQAQATHYGYTF. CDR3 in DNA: TGCGCCAGCAGCCAAGCTCAGGCCACTCATTATGGCTACACCTTC.

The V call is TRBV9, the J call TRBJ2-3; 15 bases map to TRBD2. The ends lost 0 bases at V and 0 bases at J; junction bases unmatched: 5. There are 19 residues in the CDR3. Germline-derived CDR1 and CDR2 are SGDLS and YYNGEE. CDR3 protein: CASSVGTSGRAFSTDTQYF. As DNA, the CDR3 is TGTGCCAGCAGCGTAGGGACTAGCGGGAGGGCCTTTAGCACAGATACGCAGTATTTT. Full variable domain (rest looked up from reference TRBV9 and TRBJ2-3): DSGVTQTPKHLITATGQRVTLRCSPRSGDLSVYWYQQSLDQGLQFLIQYYNGEERAKGNILERFSAQQFPDLHSELNLSSLELGDSALYFCASSVGTSGRAFSTDTQYFGPGTRLTVL.

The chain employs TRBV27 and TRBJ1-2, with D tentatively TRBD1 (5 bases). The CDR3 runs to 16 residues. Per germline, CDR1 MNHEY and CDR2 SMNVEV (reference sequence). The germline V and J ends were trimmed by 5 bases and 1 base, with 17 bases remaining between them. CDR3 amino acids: CASSSRTQGNNYGYTF. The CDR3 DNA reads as TGTGCCAGCAGTAGCAGAACCCAGGGAAATAACTATGGCTACACCTTC.

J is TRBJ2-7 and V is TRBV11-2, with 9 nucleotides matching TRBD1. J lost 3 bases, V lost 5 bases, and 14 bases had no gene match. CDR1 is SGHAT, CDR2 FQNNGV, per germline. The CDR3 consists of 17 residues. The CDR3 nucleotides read TGTGCCAGCAGCCAGAGTGGTAGGACAGGGGCCCACTACGAGCAGTACTTC. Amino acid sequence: CASSQSGRTGAHYEQYF. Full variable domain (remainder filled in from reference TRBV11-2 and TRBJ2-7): EAGVAQSPRYKIIEKRQSVAFWCNPISGHATLYWYQQILGQGPKLLIQFQNNGVVDDSQLPKDRFSAERLKGVDSTLKIQPAKLEDSAVYLCASSQSGRTGAHYEQYFGPGTRLTVT.